This TCR beta chain stems from a study of OX40 agonist ivuxolimab in advanced cancers. At the level of the study: Ivuxolimab is an agonistic anti-OX40 (CD134) antibody, and patients were treated with it. The group had a mean age of around 60 years, ranged from roughly 20 to 80, and was roughly 80% male. Study-wide results and caveats: Among T cells, CD8+ cells averaged more expanded clones than CD4+ cells.

The method was immunoSEQ multiplex PCR; TCRdb's version includes in-frame clones alone and lacks a portion of them. In the table there are around 100,000 clones, 86% of which are singletons. Patients had blood sampled at baseline and again on cycle 4 day 1 and cycle 7 day 1. About this clone: The antigen remains unidentified.

V was clipped by 1 base and J by 8 bases, with 11 bases between them. Looked up from germline, CDR1 is SGHTA and CDR2 is FQGNSA. This CDR3 spans 13 amino acids. This receptor was obtained from an adult with an advanced solid tumor such as melanoma, head and neck, liver or kidney cancer. V is TRBV7-2 and J is TRBJ1-1; tentatively, D is TRBD1 (6 bases). The sample was CD4+ or CD8+ T cells sorted from blood, taken in a trial of the OX40 agonist ivuxolimab. Here the CDR3 DNA reads TGTGCCAGCAGCTTAGGTTCCGGGACAGAAGCTTTCTTT. Its protein product is CASSLGSGTEAFF.